This TCR beta chain was observed in a study of cytotoxic CD8 clonotypes in ibrutinib-treated CLL. The table came from immunoSEQ multiplex PCR; TCRdb's copy has only in-frame clones and leaves some out. The repertoire holds under 200,000 clones, with under 85% as singletons. Germline trimming cut 5 bases from V and 2 bases from J; bases unmatched to any gene: 11. Germline V gene data show CDR1 as SGDLS and CDR2 as YYNGEE. The CDR3 runs 16 residues. The specimen comprised PBMCs, sampled after 24 months of ibrutinib treatment. This sequence originates from a human donor with chronic lymphocytic leukemia. V and J are TRBV9 and TRBJ1-2; TRBD1 matches 8 bases. The chain's CDR3 is CASSPAQGQANYGYTF. Written as DNA, the CDR3 is TGTGCCAGCAGTCCCGCTCAGGGACAGGCAAACTATGGCTACACCTTC.